The TCR beta chain described here comes from a study of shared clonotypes between healthy human individuals. It was at deep level that the assay was run. For sorted subsets, about 200 ng DNA per replicate equaled roughly 29,000 T cell genomes. Profiling relied on immunoSEQ multiplex PCR, and the TCRdb table lists in-frame clones only, not all of them. The profile shows about 1 million clones, approximately 78% of them singletons. Germline-derived CDR1 and CDR2 are MNHEY and SMNVEV (reference sequence). J gave up 2 bases and V 5 bases, and 2 bases lay outside the gene matches. This CDR3 is built from 14 residues. Study-level points and caveats: Generally, naive subsets (rather than memory subsets) showed larger estimated richness. Sharing across four donors was highest in naive CD4 (approximately 5%) and lowest in memory CD8 (0.4%).

In regard to this clone: Its cognate antigen is unknown.

The receptor comes from a man younger than 30 in good health. Some clones in this sample may be carry-over from other donors' samples. Sample: memory CD4+ T cells from PBMCs. Subset defined: CD45RA-negative fraction. The chain links TRBV27 to TRBJ2-2; 7 bases line up with TRBD2. The CDR3, as DNA: TGTGCCAGCAGTCGGACTAGTAACACCGGGGAGCTGTTTTTT. Translation: CASSRTSNTGELFF.